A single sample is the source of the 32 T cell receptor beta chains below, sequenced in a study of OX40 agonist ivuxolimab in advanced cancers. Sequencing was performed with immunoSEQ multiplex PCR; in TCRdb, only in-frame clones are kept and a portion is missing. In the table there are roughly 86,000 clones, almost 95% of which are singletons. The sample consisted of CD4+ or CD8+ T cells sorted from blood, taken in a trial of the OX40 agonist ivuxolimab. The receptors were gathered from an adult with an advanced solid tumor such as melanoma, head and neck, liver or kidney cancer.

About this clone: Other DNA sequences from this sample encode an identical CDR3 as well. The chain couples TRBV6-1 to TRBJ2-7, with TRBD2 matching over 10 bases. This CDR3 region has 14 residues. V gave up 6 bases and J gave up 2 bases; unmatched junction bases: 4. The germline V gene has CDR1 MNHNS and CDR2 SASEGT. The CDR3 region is CASRLAGGPYEQYF. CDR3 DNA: TGTGCCAGCAGGTTAGCGGGAGGCCCCTACGAGCAGTACTTC.

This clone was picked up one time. The CDR3 sequence is CASSTTGLRSYEQYF. CDR3 sequence (DNA): TGCGCCAGCAGTACAACAGGGCTCCGCTCCTACGAGCAGTACTTC. The V gene is TRBV5-1, the J gene TRBJ2-7, with a tentative D call TRBD1 (6 bases). Germline-derived CDR1 and CDR2 are SGHRS and YFSETQ. This CDR3 is built from 15 residues. Trimming cost V 5 bases and J 0 bases, with 15 bases left between them. The variable domain in full, with the rest retrieved from reference TRBV5-1 and TRBJ2-7, is KAGVTQTPRYLIKTRGQQVTLSCSPISGHRSVSWYQQTPGQGLQFLFEYFSETQRNKGNFPGRFSGRQFSNSRSEMNVSTLELGDSALYLCASSTTGLRSYEQYFGPGTRLTVT.

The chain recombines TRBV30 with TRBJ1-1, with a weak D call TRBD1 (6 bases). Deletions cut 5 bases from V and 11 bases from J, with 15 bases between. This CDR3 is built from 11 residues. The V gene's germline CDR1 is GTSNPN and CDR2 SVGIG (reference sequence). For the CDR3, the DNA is TGTGCCTGGGGAACAGGGTCTAGGGCTTTCTTT. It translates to CAWGTGSRAFF.

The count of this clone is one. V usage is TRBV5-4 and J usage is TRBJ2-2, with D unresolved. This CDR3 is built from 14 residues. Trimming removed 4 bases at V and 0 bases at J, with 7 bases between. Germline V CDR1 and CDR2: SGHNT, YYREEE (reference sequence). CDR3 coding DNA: TGTGCCAGCAGCGCAACTACGAACACCGGGGAGCTGTTTTTT. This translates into CASSATTNTGELFF.

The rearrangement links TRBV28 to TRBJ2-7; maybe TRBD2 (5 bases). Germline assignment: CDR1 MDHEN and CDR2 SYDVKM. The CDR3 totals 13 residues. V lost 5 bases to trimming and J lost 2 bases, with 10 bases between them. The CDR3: CASSPLGTYEQYF. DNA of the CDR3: TGTGCCAGCAGTCCGCTCGGGACCTACGAGCAGTACTTC.

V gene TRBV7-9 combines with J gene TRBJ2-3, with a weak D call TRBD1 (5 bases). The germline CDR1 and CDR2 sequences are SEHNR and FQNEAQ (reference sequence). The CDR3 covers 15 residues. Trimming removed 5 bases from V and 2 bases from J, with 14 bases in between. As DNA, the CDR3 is TGTGCCAGCAGCCCCTGGGGCGAGTACACAGATACGCAGTATTTT. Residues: CASSPWGEYTDTQYF.

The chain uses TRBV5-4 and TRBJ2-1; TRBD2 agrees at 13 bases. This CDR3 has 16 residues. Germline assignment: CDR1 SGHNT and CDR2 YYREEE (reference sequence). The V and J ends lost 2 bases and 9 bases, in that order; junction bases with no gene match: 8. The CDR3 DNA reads TGTGCCAGCAGCTTCCTTACTAGCGGGAGGGCCGGTGAGCAGTTCTTC. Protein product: CASSFLTSGRAGEQFF.

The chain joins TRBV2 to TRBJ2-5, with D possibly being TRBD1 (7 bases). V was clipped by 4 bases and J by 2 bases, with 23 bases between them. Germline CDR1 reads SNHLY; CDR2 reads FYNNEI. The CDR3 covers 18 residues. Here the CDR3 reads CASSAGGWTRPRQETQYF. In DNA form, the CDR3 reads TGTGCCAGCAGTGCAGGGGGGTGGACACGACCCAGGCAAGAGACCCAGTACTTC.

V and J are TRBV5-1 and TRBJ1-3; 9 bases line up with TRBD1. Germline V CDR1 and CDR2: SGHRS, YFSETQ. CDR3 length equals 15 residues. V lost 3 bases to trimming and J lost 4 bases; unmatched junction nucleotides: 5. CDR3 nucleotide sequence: TGCGCCAGCAGCTCCGGGACAGGGACGGGAAACACCATATATTTT. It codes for CASSSGTGTGNTIYF.

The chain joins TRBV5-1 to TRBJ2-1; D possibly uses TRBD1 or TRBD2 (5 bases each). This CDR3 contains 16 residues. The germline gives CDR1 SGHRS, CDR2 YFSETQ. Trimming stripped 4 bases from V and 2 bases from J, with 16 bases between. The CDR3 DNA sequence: TGCGCCAGCAGCCCCGGGGACCTGAAACCCTACAATGAGCAGTTCTTC. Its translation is CASSPGDLKPYNEQFF.

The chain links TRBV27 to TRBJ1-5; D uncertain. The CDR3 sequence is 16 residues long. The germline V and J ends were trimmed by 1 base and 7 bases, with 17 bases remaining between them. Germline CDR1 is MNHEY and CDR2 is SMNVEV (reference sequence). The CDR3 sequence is CASSLLGGRPKQPQHF. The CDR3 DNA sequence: TGTGCCAGCAGTTTATTGGGTGGGAGGCCAAAACAGCCCCAGCATTTT.

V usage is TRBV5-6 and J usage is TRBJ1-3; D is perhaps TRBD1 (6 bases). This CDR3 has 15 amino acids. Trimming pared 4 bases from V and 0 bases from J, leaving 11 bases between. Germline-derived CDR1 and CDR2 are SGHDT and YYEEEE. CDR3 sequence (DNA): TGTGCCAGCAGCCGCCCGACAGGCTCTGGAAACACCATATATTTT. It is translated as CASSRPTGSGNTIYF.

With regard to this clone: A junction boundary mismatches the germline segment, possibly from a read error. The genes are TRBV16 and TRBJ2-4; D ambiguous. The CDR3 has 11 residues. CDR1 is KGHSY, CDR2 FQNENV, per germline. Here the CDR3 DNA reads TGTGCCAGCAGCCAATCGGGCAAAGGGCACTTC. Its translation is CASSQSGKGHF.

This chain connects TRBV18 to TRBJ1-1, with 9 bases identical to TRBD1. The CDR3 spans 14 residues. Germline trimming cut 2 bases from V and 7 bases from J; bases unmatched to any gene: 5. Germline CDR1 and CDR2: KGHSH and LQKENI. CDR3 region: CASSPIGQGSEAFF. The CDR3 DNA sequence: TGTGCCAGCTCACCAATTGGACAGGGGAGTGAAGCTTTCTTT. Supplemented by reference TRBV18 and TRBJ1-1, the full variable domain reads NAGVMQNPRHLVRRRGQEARLRCSPMKGHSHVYWYRQLPEEGLKFMVYLQKENIIDESGMPKERFSAEFPKEGPSILRIQQVVRGDSAAYFCASSPIGQGSEAFFGQGTRLTVV.

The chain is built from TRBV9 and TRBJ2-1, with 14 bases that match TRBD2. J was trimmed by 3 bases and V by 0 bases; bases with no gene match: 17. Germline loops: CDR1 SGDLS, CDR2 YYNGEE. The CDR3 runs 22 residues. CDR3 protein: CASSVGPRRQGLAGDYYNEQFF. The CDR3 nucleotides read TGTGCCAGCAGCGTAGGGCCCCGTCGGCAGGGACTAGCGGGGGATTACTACAATGAGCAGTTCTTC.

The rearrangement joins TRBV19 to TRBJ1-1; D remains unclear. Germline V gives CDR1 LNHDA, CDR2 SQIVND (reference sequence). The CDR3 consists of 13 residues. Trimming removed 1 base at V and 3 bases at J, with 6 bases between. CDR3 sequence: CASSIGQYTEAFF. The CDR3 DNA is TGTGCCAGTAGTATAGGGCAGTACACTGAAGCTTTCTTT.

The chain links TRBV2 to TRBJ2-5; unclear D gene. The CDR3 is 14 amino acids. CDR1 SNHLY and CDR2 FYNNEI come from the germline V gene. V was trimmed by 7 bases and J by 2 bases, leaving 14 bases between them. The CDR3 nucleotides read TGTGCCAGCACTCGCGGACCCTTTCAAGAGACCCAGTACTTC. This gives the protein CASTRGPFQETQYF.

The CDR3 region has the DNA TGTGCCAGTAGCCGACTAGCGGGCAACACCGGGGAGCTGTTTTTT. Translated: CASSRLAGNTGELFF. This chain links TRBV19 with TRBJ2-2; 10 nucleotides match TRBD2. V lost 6 bases and J lost 2; bases outside the gene matches: 3. Germline V gene lookup returns CDR1 LNHDA and CDR2 SQIVND (reference sequence). The CDR3 totals 15 residues. Filled out from reference TRBV19 and TRBJ2-2, the complete variable domain reads DGGITQSPKYLFRKEGQNVTLSCEQNLNHDAMYWYRQDPGQGLRLIYYSQIVNDFQKGDIAEGYSVSREKKESFPLTVTSAQKNPTAFYLCASSRLAGNTGELFFGEGSRLTVL.

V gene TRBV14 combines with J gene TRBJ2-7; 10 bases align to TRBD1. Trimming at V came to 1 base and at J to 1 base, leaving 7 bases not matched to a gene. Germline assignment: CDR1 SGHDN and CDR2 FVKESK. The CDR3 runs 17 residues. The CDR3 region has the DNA TGTGCCAGCAGCCAAGCCCCCGGGACAGGGGTTTCCTACGAGCAGTACTTC. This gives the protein CASSQAPGTGVSYEQYF.

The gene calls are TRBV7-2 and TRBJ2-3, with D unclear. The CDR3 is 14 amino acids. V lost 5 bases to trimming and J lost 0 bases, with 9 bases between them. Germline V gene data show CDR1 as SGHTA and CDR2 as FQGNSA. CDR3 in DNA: TGTGCCAGCAGCCTAGGCCCTAGCACAGATACGCAGTATTTT. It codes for CASSLGPSTDTQYF.

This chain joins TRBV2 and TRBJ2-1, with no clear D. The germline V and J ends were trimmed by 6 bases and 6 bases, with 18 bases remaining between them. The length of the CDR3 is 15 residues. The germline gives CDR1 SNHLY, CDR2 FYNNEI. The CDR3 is CASSVGWVSINEQFF. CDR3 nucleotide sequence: TGTGCCAGCAGCGTTGGTTGGGTTTCCATCAATGAGCAGTTCTTC. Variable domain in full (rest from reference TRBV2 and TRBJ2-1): EPEVTQTPSHQVTQMGQEVILRCVPISNHLYFYWYRQILGQKVEFLVSFYNNEISEKSEIFDDQFSVERPDGSNFTLKIRSTKLEDSAMYFCASSVGWVSINEQFFGPGTRLTVL.

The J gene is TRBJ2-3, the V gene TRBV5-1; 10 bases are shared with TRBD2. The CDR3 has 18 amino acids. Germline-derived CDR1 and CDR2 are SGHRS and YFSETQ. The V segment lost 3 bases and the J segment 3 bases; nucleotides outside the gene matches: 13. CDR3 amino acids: CASSSGMSLAGATDTQYF. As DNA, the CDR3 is TGCGCCAGCAGCTCCGGAATGAGTCTAGCGGGGGCTACAGATACGCAGTATTTT.

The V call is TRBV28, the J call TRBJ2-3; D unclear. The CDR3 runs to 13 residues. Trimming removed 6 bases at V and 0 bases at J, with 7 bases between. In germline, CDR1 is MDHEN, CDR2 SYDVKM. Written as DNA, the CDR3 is TGTGCCAGCAGCCCACCGAGCACAGATACGCAGTATTTT. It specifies CASSPPSTDTQYF.

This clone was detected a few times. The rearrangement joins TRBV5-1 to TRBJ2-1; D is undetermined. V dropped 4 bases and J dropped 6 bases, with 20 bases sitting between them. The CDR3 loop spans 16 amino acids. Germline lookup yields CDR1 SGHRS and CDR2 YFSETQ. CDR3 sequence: CASSRMGNLNPNEQFF. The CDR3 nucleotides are TGCGCCAGCAGCCGAATGGGGAATCTAAACCCCAATGAGCAGTTCTTC.

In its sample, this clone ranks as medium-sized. CDR3 loop: CASSYRGPQGDYGYTF. CDR3 bases: TGTGCCAGCAGTTACCGAGGTCCACAGGGGGACTATGGCTACACCTTC. This chain connects TRBV6-5 to TRBJ1-2, with 8 bases that match TRBD1. CDR3 size: 16 residues. Germline lookup yields CDR1 MNHEY and CDR2 SVGAGI. J lost 3 bases, V lost 2 bases, and 8 bases had no gene match.

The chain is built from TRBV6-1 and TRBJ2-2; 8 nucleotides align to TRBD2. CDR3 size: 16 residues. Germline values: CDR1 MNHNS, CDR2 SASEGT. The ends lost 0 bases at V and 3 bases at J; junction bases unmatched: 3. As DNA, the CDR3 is TGTGCCAGCAGTGAAGCGAGCGGGGGCGACACCGGGGAGCTGTTTTTT. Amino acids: CASSEASGGDTGELFF.

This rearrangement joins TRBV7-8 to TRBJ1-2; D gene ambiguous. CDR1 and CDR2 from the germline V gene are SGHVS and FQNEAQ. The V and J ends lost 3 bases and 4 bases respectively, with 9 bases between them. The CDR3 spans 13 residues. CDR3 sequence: CASSLAKAYGYTF. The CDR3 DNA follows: TGTGCCAGCAGCTTGGCGAAAGCCTATGGCTACACCTTC.

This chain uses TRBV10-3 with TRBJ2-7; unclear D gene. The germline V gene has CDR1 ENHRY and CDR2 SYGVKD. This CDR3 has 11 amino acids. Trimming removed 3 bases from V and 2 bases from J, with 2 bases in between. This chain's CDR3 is CAISDAYEQYF. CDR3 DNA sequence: TGTGCCATCAGTGACGCCTACGAGCAGTACTTC.

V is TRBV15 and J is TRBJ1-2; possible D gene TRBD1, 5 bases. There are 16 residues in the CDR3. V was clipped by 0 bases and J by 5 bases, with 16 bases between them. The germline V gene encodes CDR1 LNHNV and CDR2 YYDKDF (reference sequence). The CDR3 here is CATSRDDSSTGYGYTF. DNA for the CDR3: TGTGCCACCAGCAGAGACGACAGTTCCACTGGGTATGGCTACACCTTC.

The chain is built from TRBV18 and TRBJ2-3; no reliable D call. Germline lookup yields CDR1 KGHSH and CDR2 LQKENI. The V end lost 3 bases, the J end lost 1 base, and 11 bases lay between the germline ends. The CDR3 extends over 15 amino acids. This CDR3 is CASSPRLGGTDTQYF. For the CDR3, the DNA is TGTGCCAGCTCACCGCGACTTGGCGGCACAGATACGCAGTATTTT.

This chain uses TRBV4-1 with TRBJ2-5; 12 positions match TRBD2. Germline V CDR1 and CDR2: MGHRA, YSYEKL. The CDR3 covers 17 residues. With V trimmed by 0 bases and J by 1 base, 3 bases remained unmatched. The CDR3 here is CASSQDRTSGTQETQYF. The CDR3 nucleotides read TGCGCCAGCAGCCAAGATAGGACTAGCGGGACCCAAGAGACCCAGTACTTC.

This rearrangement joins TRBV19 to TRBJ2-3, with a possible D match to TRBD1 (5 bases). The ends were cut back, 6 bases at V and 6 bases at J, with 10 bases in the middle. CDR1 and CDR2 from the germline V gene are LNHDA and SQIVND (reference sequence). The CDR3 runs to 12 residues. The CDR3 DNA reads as TGTGCCAGTAGCGCTTCAGGGGATACGCAGTATTTT. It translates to CASSASGDTQYF.